Listed here are 12 T cell receptor beta chains from one sample, sequenced in a study of tumor and adjacent non-tumor tissue in lung cancer. No cell sorting was done before RNA was extracted from the tissue. TCRbeta libraries were built with three rounds of nested PCR, modified from ARM-PCR. TCRdb called the multiplex PCR reads again in MiXCR, with one record for every CDR3 protein. The profile shows about 110,000 distinct CDR3 sequences, roughly 74% of them singletons. The sample comprised lung tumor tissue. These TCRs come from a woman aged 55-70 years with non-small cell lung cancer.

As concerns this clonotype: At one boundary the junction diverges from the germline segment, which might be a read error. In DNA, the CDR3 is TGTGCCAGCAGTCCCCATACTAGCACAGAAACGCAGTATTTT. This sequence encodes CASSPHTSTETQYF. V gene TRBV6-5 combines with J gene TRBJ2-3; D perhaps matches TRBD2 (6 bases). The CDR3 runs 14 residues. The germline V gene has CDR1 MNHEY and CDR2 SVGAGI.

Concerning this clonotype: At one end the junction does not follow the germline gene, possibly because of a read error. The genes are TRBV4-2 and TRBJ1-5; D not certain. Germline CDR1 LGHNA, CDR2 YNFKEQ. The CDR3 length is 13 residues. The CDR3: CASSTELIQAQHF. CDR3 in DNA: TGTGCCAGCAGCACGGAGCTGATTCAGGCCCAGCATTTT.

In its sample, this clonotype is medium-sized. V usage is TRBV11-2 and J usage is TRBJ2-7; 10 bases are shared with TRBD2. The CDR3 covers 15 residues. Trimming took 6 bases from V and 1 from J; bases not matched to a gene: 6. The V gene's germline CDR1 is SGHAT and CDR2 FQNNGV. In nucleotides, the CDR3 is TGTGCCAGCAGTTACGGGACTAGCGTTTCCTACGAGCAGTACTTC. It specifies CASSYGTSVSYEQYF.

On this clonotype itself: A read error may explain this, as a much larger clone is one base away. The chain couples TRBV29-1 to TRBJ1-2; D gene uncertain. The CDR3 loop spans 11 amino acids. Trimming took off 3 bases at V and 8 bases at J, with 10 bases between the two ends. Per germline, CDR1 SQVTM and CDR2 ANQGSEA. The CDR3 sequence is CSVEDLWGYTF. The CDR3 DNA follows: TGCAGCGTTGAGGACCTCTGGGGCTACACCTTC.

The chain combines TRBV11-2 with TRBJ2-1; 7 positions match TRBD1. The CDR3 has 13 residues. Germline V lookup: CDR1 SGHAT, CDR2 FQNNGV. Trimming at V came to 3 bases and at J to 12 bases, leaving 8 bases not matched to a gene. CDR3 DNA: TGTGCCAGCAGCTTCGACAGGGTCTATGGGCAGTTCTTC. This translates into CASSFDRVYGQFF.

The chain employs TRBV11-3 and TRBJ2-1; no reliable D call. Germline CDR1 reads SGHNT; CDR2 reads YENEEA. Trimming cost V 7 bases and J 0 bases, with 22 bases left between them. The CDR3 extends over 18 amino acids. The DNA of the CDR3 is TGTGCCAGCAATTATATGGACGGAGAGATTGGCTCCTACAATGAGCAGTTCTTC. It is translated as CASNYMDGEIGSYNEQFF.

A single count supports this clonotype. The junction departs from the called germline gene at one end, perhaps through a read error. This sequence joins TRBV29-1 and TRBJ2-4; D gene uncertain. Germline lookup yields CDR1 SQVTM and CDR2 ANQGSEA. There are 15 residues in the CDR3. In DNA, the CDR3 is TGCAGCATATCGATGGGCGGAATAGGCAAAAACGTTCAGTACTTC. This codes for CSISMGGIGKNVQYF. Using reference TRBV29-1 and TRBJ2-4 for the parts outside the CDR3, the full variable domain is SAVISQKPSRDICQRGTSLTIQCQVDSQVTMMFWYRQQPGQSLTLIATANQGSEATYESGFVIDKFPISRPNLTFSTLTVSNMSPEDSSIYLCSISMGGIGKNVQYFGAGTRLSVL.

The V call is TRBV4-2, the J call TRBJ2-1; TRBD2 matches at 8 bases. Germline V gene sequence: CDR1 LGHNA, CDR2 YNFKEQ. The CDR3 covers 15 residues. The CDR3 protein is CTSGQEPSVNNEQFF. DNA of the CDR3: TGTACTAGCGGCCAAGAACCTAGCGTGAACAATGAGCAGTTCTTC.

Comments on this clonotype: A much larger clone is a single base away; this may be a read error. The J gene is TRBJ2-4, the V gene TRBV29-1; D is undetermined. The germline V gene encodes CDR1 SQVTM and CDR2 ANQGSEA. V gave up 6 bases and J gave up 9 bases, with 9 bases separating them. The CDR3 contains 10 residues. CDR3 in amino acids: CSVNGGIQYF. The CDR3 nucleotides read TGCAGCGTGAATGGTGGCATTCAGTACTTC.

This clonotype was recorded many times. The CDR3 nucleotides read TGCAGCGTAGGAGCGGGAGCGAACACCGGGGAGCTGTTTTTT. Translating it yields CSVGAGANTGELFF. The rearrangement links TRBV29-1 to TRBJ2-2, with 8 positions matching TRBD2. CDR3 length equals 14 residues. Trimming cost V 6 bases and J 0 bases; bases outside gene matches: 3. Germline V gives CDR1 SQVTM, CDR2 ANQGSEA.

This clonotype turned up a few times. The J gene is TRBJ1-5, the V gene TRBV6-5, with D possibly TRBD1 on 5 matching bases. V lost 4 bases and J 6 bases, leaving 13 bases between the germline ends. The CDR3 extends over 14 amino acids. Germline values: CDR1 MNHEY, CDR2 SVGAGI. The CDR3 DNA sequence: TGTGCCAGCAGTTCGCAGCGGGGCCCTCAGCCCCAGCATTTT. The encoded protein is CASSSQRGPQPQHF.

V usage is TRBV11-2 and J usage is TRBJ2-3; 7 nucleotides agree with TRBD2. V lost 1 base, J lost 5 bases, and 9 bases stayed unmatched. CDR1 SGHAT and CDR2 FQNNGV come from the germline V gene. The CDR3 sequence is 16 residues long. The CDR3 here is CASSLAGGTVVDTQYF. In nucleotides, the CDR3 is TGTGCCAGCAGCTTAGCGGGGGGAACGGTGGTAGATACGCAGTATTTT.